This T cell receptor (beta chain) stems from a study of OX40 agonist ivuxolimab in advanced cancers. About the study: The eligibility criteria allowed prior anti-PD-1, anti-PD-L1 or anti-CTLA-4 therapy, and about 40% had some. Study outcomes and limitations: Clonal expansion among partial responders at 0.1-3.0 mg/kg ranked near the lowest.

Sequencing was performed with immunoSEQ multiplex PCR; in TCRdb, only in-frame clones are kept and a portion is missing. The repertoire has 45,000 or so clones, roughly 93% of them found once; the top ten carry under 20%. CDR1 and CDR2 from the germline V gene are SNHLY and FYNNEI. V lost 6 bases, J lost 0 bases, and 12 bases lay in between. The CDR3 has 15 residues. Comment on this clone: Its antigen is as yet unknown.

V usage is TRBV2 and J usage is TRBJ2-1; D remains ambiguous. The specimen comprised CD4+ or CD8+ T cells sorted from blood, sampled in a trial of the OX40 agonist ivuxolimab. The source of this sequence is an adult with an advanced solid tumor such as melanoma, head and neck, liver or kidney cancer. This CDR3 is CASRVDTSSYNEQFF. The DNA of the CDR3 is TGTGCCAGCAGAGTAGACACGAGCTCCTACAATGAGCAGTTCTTC. Complete variable domain (other parts from reference TRBV2 and TRBJ2-1): EPEVTQTPSHQVTQMGQEVILRCVPISNHLYFYWYRQILGQKVEFLVSFYNNEISEKSEIFDDQFSVERPDGSNFTLKIRSTKLEDSAMYFCASRVDTSSYNEQFFGPGTRLTVL.